The 30 T cell receptor beta chains presented below share a single source sample, sequenced in a study. Method: immunoSEQ multiplex PCR; TCRdb's copy keeps in-frame clones and lacks some. The profile shows 55,000 to 70,000 clones, about 94% of them singletons. The sample comprised PBMCs. The source is a man in his forties with rheumatoid arthritis.

The chain has TRBV6-5 and TRBJ1-1; D gene uncertain. Germline loops: CDR1 MNHEY, CDR2 SVGAGI. Trimming pared 5 bases from V and 10 bases from J, leaving 17 bases between. The CDR3 totals 13 residues. For the CDR3, the DNA is TGTGCCAGCAGTCCCCGCGACGCCAGAGGAGCTTTCTTT. Protein sequence: CASSPRDARGAFF.

The chain recombines TRBV4-2 with TRBJ1-4; D perhaps matches TRBD1 (6 bases). Germline V lookup: CDR1 LGHNA, CDR2 YNFKEQ. CDR3 length equals 13 residues. Trimming removed 10 bases from V and 3 bases from J, with 12 bases in between. CDR3 sequence reads: CATQTGANEKLFF. CDR3 DNA sequence: TGTGCCACCCAGACAGGAGCTAATGAAAAACTGTTTTTT.

This chain joins TRBV5-1 and TRBJ2-2; D gene uncertain. V was cut by 2 bases and J by 0 bases, with 11 bases left in between. The CDR3 runs to 16 residues. The V gene's germline CDR1 is SGHRS and CDR2 YFSETQ. The CDR3 protein is CASSFAQFANTGELFF. The CDR3 nucleotides read TGCGCCAGCAGCTTTGCCCAATTCGCGAACACCGGGGAGCTGTTTTTT. The variable domain in full, with the rest retrieved from reference TRBV5-1 and TRBJ2-2, is KAGVTQTPRYLIKTRGQQVTLSCSPISGHRSVSWYQQTPGQGLQFLFEYFSETQRNKGNFPGRFSGRQFSNSRSEMNVSTLELGDSALYLCASSFAQFANTGELFFGEGSRLTVL.

This clone is a singleton in its sample. The V call is TRBV29-1, the J call TRBJ1-2; D unclear. V was pared by 6 bases and J by 3 bases, with 11 bases between. Germline V gives CDR1 SQVTM, CDR2 ANQGSEA. The CDR3 spans 12 residues. CDR3 nucleotide sequence: TGCAGCGTGCAAGGACTTGACTATGGCTACACCTTC. This translates into CSVQGLDYGYTF.

The CDR3 here is CASKTANTEAFF. CDR3 sequence (DNA): TGTGCCAGCAAGACAGCGAACACTGAAGCTTTCTTT. The chain uses TRBV5-4 and TRBJ1-1, with a tentative D call TRBD1 (5 bases). CDR3 length: 12 residues. V was shortened by 6 bases and J by 1 base, with 7 bases between the two germline ends. Germline V CDR1 and CDR2: SGHNT, YYREEE (reference sequence).

The V call is TRBV28, the J call TRBJ1-6; 7 nucleotides line up with TRBD1. The CDR3 contains 17 residues. The ends lost 3 bases at V and 7 bases at J; junction bases unmatched: 12. Germline V gene lookup returns CDR1 MDHEN and CDR2 SYDVKM. The CDR3, as DNA: TGTGCCAGCAGTTTGCGACAGGGTCAAAACTTCAATTCACCCCTCCACTTT. Protein: CASSLRQGQNFNSPLHF.

This clone was detected only once. V gene TRBV6-1 combines with J gene TRBJ2-7; TRBD1 agrees at 9 bases. CDR1 MNHNS and CDR2 SASEGT come from the germline V gene. V was pared by 5 bases and J by 1 base, with 3 bases of the junction left unmatched. The CDR3 has 14 amino acids. CDR3 residues: CASSTQGASYEQYF. As DNA, the CDR3 is TGTGCCAGCAGTACACAGGGGGCTTCCTACGAGCAGTACTTC.

The chain links TRBV19 to TRBJ2-3; TRBD2 agrees at 10 bases. From germline, CDR1 is LNHDA and CDR2 SQIVND (reference sequence). Unmatched junction bases numbered 7, after V lost 4 bases and J lost 3 bases. The CDR3 runs to 16 residues. CDR3 protein: CASSKLAGGRTDTQYF. The CDR3, as DNA: TGTGCCAGTAGTAAGTTAGCGGGAGGAAGGACAGATACGCAGTATTTT.

J is TRBJ2-3 and V is TRBV19, with D maybe TRBD1 (5 bases). Trimming pared 9 bases from V and 0 bases from J, leaving 19 bases between. Germline V gene lookup returns CDR1 LNHDA and CDR2 SQIVND (reference sequence). The CDR3 totals 16 residues. The CDR3 spells CASKNRGYDSTDTQYF. Here the CDR3 DNA reads TGTGCCAGCAAAAATAGGGGCTACGATAGCACAGATACGCAGTATTTT.

The chain is built from TRBV5-1 and TRBJ2-5, with D possibly being TRBD2 (5 bases). This CDR3 spans 15 amino acids. V lost 0 bases to trimming and J lost 4 bases, with 13 bases between them. Germline V lookup: CDR1 SGHRS, CDR2 YFSETQ. The CDR3 nucleotides read TGCGCCAGCAGCTTGGAAGGGCTAGCCCGAGAGACCCAGTACTTC. It specifies CASSLEGLARETQYF.

This chain connects TRBV14 to TRBJ1-1; no definite D call. The CDR3 extends over 15 amino acids. Trimming removed 1 base from V and 0 bases from J, with 9 bases in between. CDR1 and CDR2 from the germline V gene are SGHDN and FVKESK. CDR3: CASSQVGTLNTEAFF. CDR3 DNA sequence: TGTGCCAGCAGCCAAGTTGGAACCTTGAACACTGAAGCTTTCTTT.

V is TRBV7-6 and J is TRBJ2-7; 10 bases are a match to TRBD1. Germline V CDR1 and CDR2: SGHVS, FNYEAQ. V shed 5 bases and J 5 bases; nucleotides not matched to a gene: 12. The CDR3 spans 16 residues. The chain's CDR3 is CASSPNPGQGEDEQYF. CDR3 coding DNA: TGTGCCAGCAGCCCCAACCCTGGACAGGGGGAGGACGAGCAGTACTTC.

This chain joins TRBV5-1 and TRBJ2-2; D is uncertain. The CDR3 runs to 15 residues. With 4 bases removed from V and 7 bases from J, the gap between germline ends came to 17 bases. Germline V lookup: CDR1 SGHRS, CDR2 YFSETQ. The CDR3 reads CASSLGGGQGGELFF. The CDR3 DNA is TGCGCCAGCAGCCTGGGTGGTGGGCAAGGCGGGGAGCTGTTTTTT.

V is TRBV19 and J is TRBJ2-2; 7 bases are a match to TRBD2. With V trimmed by 0 bases and J by 5 bases, 3 bases remained unmatched. This CDR3 has 15 amino acids. CDR1 is LNHDA and CDR2 is SQIVND in the germline V gene (reference sequence). This CDR3 is CASSIDGRRTGELFF. Here the CDR3 DNA reads TGTGCCAGTAGTATAGACGGGAGGAGGACCGGGGAGCTGTTTTTT. Full variable domain (missing parts from reference TRBV19 and TRBJ2-2): DGGITQSPKYLFRKEGQNVTLSCEQNLNHDAMYWYRQDPGQGLRLIYYSQIVNDFQKGDIAEGYSVSREKKESFPLTVTSAQKNPTAFYLCASSIDGRRTGELFFGEGSRLTVL.

The V call is TRBV7-6, the J call TRBJ2-7, with 10 bases fitting TRBD1. Germline assignment: CDR1 SGHVS and CDR2 FNYEAQ. There are 15 residues in the CDR3. The junction had 5 bases not matched to a gene; V was cut back by 0 bases and J by 6 bases. CDR3 residues: CASSLAGTGDSEQYF. The CDR3 DNA follows: TGTGCCAGCAGCTTAGCAGGGACAGGGGACTCCGAGCAGTACTTC.

The chain links TRBV6-5 to TRBJ2-7; TRBD2 agrees at 8 bases. The CDR3 has 15 residues. V shed 3 bases, J shed 2 bases, and the junction held 6 bases outside the gene matches. The V gene's germline CDR1 is MNHEY and CDR2 SVGAGI. DNA for the CDR3: TGTGCCAGCAGTTATAGCGGGACTGCGACCTACGAGCAGTACTTC. This sequence encodes CASSYSGTATYEQYF.

The chain joins TRBV30 to TRBJ1-1, with TRBD1 as a possible D gene (5 bases). Between the trimmed V and J ends, which lost 5 bases and 0 bases, there was a span of 10 bases. The V gene's germline CDR1 is GTSNPN and CDR2 SVGIG (reference sequence). This CDR3 is 13 amino acids long. CDR3 amino acids: CAWVGRMNTEAFF. The CDR3 DNA sequence: TGTGCCTGGGTGGGACGGATGAACACTGAAGCTTTCTTT.

The chain is built from TRBV11-3 and TRBJ2-5, with TRBD1 identical over 8 bases. The CDR3 runs 14 residues. Germline CDR1 is SGHNT and CDR2 is YENEEA. V shed 5 bases and J 1 base; nucleotides not matched to a gene: 3. For the CDR3, the DNA is TGTGCCAGCAGCGCTCAGGGGGCCCAAGAGACCCAGTACTTC. Protein: CASSAQGAQETQYF.

V usage is TRBV7-3 and J usage is TRBJ2-3; 8 nucleotides agree with TRBD1. The V segment lost 5 bases and the J segment 4 bases; nucleotides outside the gene matches: 8. Germline V gene lookup returns CDR1 SGHTA and CDR2 FQGTGA. The CDR3 is 15 amino acids. The CDR3 region is CASSPGQGAPDTQYF. CDR3 nucleotide sequence: TGTGCCAGCAGCCCCGGACAGGGCGCACCAGATACGCAGTATTTT.

V usage is TRBV15 and J usage is TRBJ1-2, with a possible D match to TRBD1 (5 bases). The CDR3 has 15 residues. The ends were cut back, 5 bases at V and 2 bases at J, with 15 bases in the middle. Germline V gene sequence: CDR1 LNHNV, CDR2 YYDKDF (reference sequence). This CDR3 reads CATSGWIRDNYGYTF. CDR3 bases: TGTGCCACCAGCGGATGGATTAGGGACAACTATGGCTACACCTTC.

The CDR3 sequence is CASSEWGTGRVGEQYF. The DNA of the CDR3 is TGTGCCAGCAGTGAATGGGGGACTGGGAGGGTGGGCGAGCAGTACTTC. This rearrangement joins TRBV6-1 to TRBJ2-7; 7 nucleotides line up with TRBD2. Germline loops: CDR1 MNHNS, CDR2 SASEGT. This CDR3 has 16 amino acids. V trimming: 2 bases; J trimming: 6 bases; junction bases outside the gene matches: 13.

This clone was recorded once. The chain combines TRBV5-4 with TRBJ2-5, with 12 positions matching TRBD2. Unmatched junction bases numbered 7, after V lost 4 bases and J lost 3 bases. The CDR3 is 16 amino acids. CDR1 is SGHNT and CDR2 is YYREEE in the germline V gene (reference sequence). The DNA of the CDR3 is TGTGCCAGCAGCCGAAGACTAGCGGGAGTTAAAGAGACCCAGTACTTC. Translating it yields CASSRRLAGVKETQYF.

V is TRBV11-2 and J is TRBJ1-1, with 7 bases identical to TRBD1. This CDR3 region has 18 residues. Per the germline V gene, CDR1 is SGHAT and CDR2 is FQNNGV. With V trimmed by 5 bases and J by 3 bases, 18 bases remained unmatched. The CDR3 bases are TGTGCCAGCAGCCCCGGGGGGCAGGGGGGTTCCTTTTACACTGAAGCTTTCTTT. As protein: CASSPGGQGGSFYTEAFF.

The V gene is TRBV5-8, the J gene TRBJ2-1, with a weak D call TRBD1 (5 bases). Germline CDR1 and CDR2: SGHTS and YDEGEE. V was cut by 1 base and J by 0 bases, with 8 bases left in between. There are 15 residues in the CDR3. Here the CDR3 reads CASSLLTGSYNEQFF. The CDR3 region has the DNA TGTGCCAGCAGCTTGTTAACAGGCTCCTACAATGAGCAGTTCTTC.

The count of this clone is one. The chain couples TRBV6-5 to TRBJ1-2; TRBD1 aligns across 10 bases. Germline V CDR1 and CDR2: MNHEY, SVGAGI. With 7 bases clipped from V and 8 bases from J, the junction kept 7 bases outside the gene matches. The CDR3 consists of 13 residues. CDR3 nucleotides: TGTGCCAGCACCGACAGGGGGCGCGGAGGCTACACCTTC. This codes for CASTDRGRGGYTF.

V usage is TRBV10-1 and J usage is TRBJ2-2, with 9 bases that match TRBD1. The germline CDR1 and CDR2 sequences are WNHNN and SYGVQD (reference sequence). With V trimmed by 8 bases and J by 5 bases, 6 bases remained unmatched. CDR3 length equals 14 residues. Written as DNA, the CDR3 is TGCGCCAGCTCCGGGACAGGGAGGACCGGGGAGCTGTTTTTT. Protein sequence: CASSGTGRTGELFF.

This chain connects TRBV6-5 to TRBJ2-3; a possible D gene is TRBD1 (6 bases). The CDR3 loop spans 15 amino acids. Germline V CDR1 and CDR2: MNHEY, SVGAGI. Trimming took off 2 bases at V and 2 bases at J, with 11 bases between the two ends. The CDR3 nucleotides are TGTGCCAGCAGTTACCAGGGGCTCAACACAGATACGCAGTATTTT. It yields the protein CASSYQGLNTDTQYF.

The chain couples TRBV6-4 to TRBJ2-1, with 10 bases fitting TRBD2. J gave up 3 bases and V 6 bases, and 8 bases lay outside the gene matches. CDR3 length equals 16 residues. Germline CDR1 and CDR2: MRHNA and SNTAGT. CDR3 bases: TGTGCCAGCAGCGTTTTAGCGGGGGGATTCTACAATGAGCAGTTCTTC. Translated, it gives CASSVLAGGFYNEQFF.

The CDR3 is CASSLLGQGYEQYF. In DNA form, the CDR3 reads TGTGCCAGCAGCTTATTGGGGCAAGGATACGAGCAGTACTTC. The chain has TRBV13 and TRBJ2-7; maybe TRBD1 (5 bases). Trimming removed 2 bases from V and 4 bases from J, with 12 bases in between. This CDR3 has 14 residues. CDR1 is PRHDT, CDR2 FYEKMQ, per germline (reference sequence).

This clone occurred a few times. The chain couples TRBV18 to TRBJ2-7; a possible D gene is TRBD1 (7 bases). Germline V gene sequence: CDR1 KGHSH, CDR2 LQKENI. The V end was cut by 2 bases, the J end by 2 bases, with 19 bases between. The CDR3 loop spans 17 amino acids. The DNA of the CDR3 is TGTGCCAGCTCACCAATTGATGCGGGACAGACGACCTACGAGCAGTACTTC. Protein product: CASSPIDAGQTTYEQYF.